A selection of T cell receptor beta chains follows, all from one sample in a study of blood T cell repertoires in COVID-19. The table came from immunoSEQ multiplex PCR; TCRdb's copy has only in-frame clones and leaves some out. Of just under 65,000 clones listed, approximately 82% are singletons. The sample taken for sequencing was peripheral blood. The source is a human donor in a cohort sampled during active COVID-19. The CDR3 runs from the conserved cysteine through the conserved F or W. D genes are given only for firm matches. Size is stated for part of the rows, as once, few or many counts, or as a class when the clone is expanded.

V gene,CDR3 length,J gene,clone size,D gene,CDR3 DNA,CDR3 protein
TRBV5-6,15,TRBJ1-5,.,.,TGTGCCAGCAGCTTCGGGATCCACAGCAATCAGCCCCAGCATTTT,CASSFGIHSNQPQHF
TRBV5-1,19,TRBJ2-4,.,TRBD2,TGCGCCAGCAGCTTGGGAGGACTAGCGGGAGGGCCGGTGGTGGGCATTCAGTACTTC,CASSLGGLAGGPVVGIQYF
TRBV7-7,14,TRBJ1-2,.,.,TGTGCCAGCAGCTTAGCGACAGCTAACTATGGCTACACCTTC,CASSLATANYGYTF
TRBV2,15,TRBJ2-7,.,TRBD2,TGTGCCAGCAGTGGGGGACTAGCGGGGACCTACGAGCAGTACTTC,CASSGGLAGTYEQYF
TRBV5-1,14,TRBJ2-7,.,TRBD1,TGCGCCAGCAGCAGAACAGGGGACTCCTACGAGCAGTACTTC,CASSRTGDSYEQYF
TRBV5-8,15,TRBJ1-4,.,TRBD1,TGTGCCAGCAGACCTCCCAGGGGGCATAATGAAAAACTGTTTTTT,CASRPPRGHNEKLFF
TRBV6-5,12,TRBJ1-1,.,.,TGTGCCAGCAGTCAGGGGAACACTGAAGCTTTCTTT,CASSQGNTEAFF
TRBV5-5,14,TRBJ2-7,once,.,TGTGCCAGCAGCTTGAGGGACACCCCCTACGAGCAGTACTTC,CASSLRDTPYEQYF
TRBV19,14,TRBJ1-2,.,.,TGTGCCAGTAGTATAATGCCGGGGAACTATGGCTACACCTTC,CASSIMPGNYGYTF
TRBV5-4,15,TRBJ1-1,.,TRBD1,TGTGCCAGCAGTGGTACAGGGGGCGGGTTCACTGAAGCTTTCTTT,CASSGTGGGFTEAFF
TRBV29-1,12,TRBJ2-1,.,.,TGCAGCGTCCTTGGGGGGGCGGGACAACAGTTCTTC,CSVLGGAGQQFF
TRBV12-3/TRBV12-4,13,TRBJ1-2,.,.,TGTGCCAGCAGTTTGTCGGAGAGTTATGGCTACACCTTC,CASSLSESYGYTF
TRBV18,16,TRBJ1-4,.,.,TGTGCCAGCTCCGCGGACAGAGCACTAACTAATGAAAAACTGTTTTTT,CASSADRALTNEKLFF
TRBV30,14,TRBJ1-1,.,TRBD1,TGTGCCTGGAGTCGGGGACAGGGGGTACGTGAAGCTTTCTTT,CAWSRGQGVREAFF
TRBV6-5,12,TRBJ1-6,.,.,TGTGCCAGCAGTTACGAGGGTACTCCCCTCCACTTT,CASSYEGTPLHF
TRBV9,16,TRBJ2-1,once,TRBD2,TGTGCCAGCAGTGCTTATGTTAGCGGGGGATTCAATGAGCAGTTCTTC,CASSAYVSGGFNEQFF
TRBV4-2,18,TRBJ1-1,.,TRBD1,TGTGCCAGCAGCCAAGATGCGACAGGGGGCCGGTTCGACACTGAAGCTTTCTTT,CASSQDATGGRFDTEAFF
TRBV30,13,TRBJ1-3,.,.,TGTGCCTGGAGTGTAGGGGTCGGAAACACCATATATTTT,CAWSVGVGNTIYF
TRBV2,10,TRBJ1-1,.,.,TGTGCCAGCAGTGAAGGTCGAGCTTTCTTT,CASSEGRAFF
TRBV15,11,TRBJ1-2,.,.,TGTGCCACCAGCAGAACAAGTGGCTACACCTTC,CATSRTSGYTF
TRBV7-3,16,TRBJ2-1,.,TRBD2,TGTGCCAGCAGCCCCCTAGGCGGGAGTTTCAACAATGAGCAGTTCTTC,CASSPLGGSFNNEQFF
TRBV2,15,TRBJ2-3,.,TRBD1,TGTGCCAGCAGGCGGGACAGGGGGGGCACAGATACGCAGTATTTT,CASRRDRGGTDTQYF
TRBV7-6,16,TRBJ2-7,few,TRBD2,TGTGCCAGCAGCTCCGGACTAGCGGGGATCTCCTACGAGCAGTACTTC,CASSSGLAGISYEQYF
TRBV10-3,13,TRBJ1-1,.,.,TGTGCCATCACCCGGACAGCGAACACTGAAGCTTTCTTT,CAITRTANTEAFF
TRBV11-2,15,TRBJ1-2,.,TRBD1,TGTGCCAGCGTGACCTCAGGGGGCTCTCTACGGGGCTACACCTTC,CASVTSGGSLRGYTF
TRBV7-9,13,TRBJ2-1,.,TRBD2,TGTGCCAGGGGGCGGGGGGGCCACAATGAGCAGTTCTTC,CARGRGGHNEQFF
TRBV18,16,TRBJ2-7,once,.,TGTGCCAGCTCAGCGTTATTGCGGACTCCGGGCCACGAGCAGTACTTC,CASSALLRTPGHEQYF
TRBV7-8,16,TRBJ2-5,.,TRBD1,TGTGCCAGCAGCCATAGGAGGCCGACAGGGTTAGAGACCCAGTACTTC,CASSHRRPTGLETQYF
TRBV27,14,TRBJ2-1,.,TRBD2,TGTGCCAGCAGTTTATTAGGGACTAGAATCGGGCAGTTCTTC,CASSLLGTRIGQFF
TRBV5-8,14,TRBJ1-2,once,TRBD1,TGTGCCAGCAGCTTGGAGGACAGGGGCTATGGCTACACCTTC,CASSLEDRGYGYTF
TRBV10-2,16,TRBJ2-3,.,TRBD2,TGCGCCAGCAGGATCCAGACTAGCGGGAGGCTAGATACGCAGTATTTT,CASRIQTSGRLDTQYF
TRBV11-2,15,TRBJ1-5,few,.,TGTGCCAGCAGCTTAGATCCGGGTTTCAATCAGCCCCAGCATTTT,CASSLDPGFNQPQHF
TRBV4-1,14,TRBJ2-1,once,TRBD2,TGCGCCAGCAGCCAACCTGGGGTAGCGGGTGAGCAGTTCTTC,CASSQPGVAGEQFF
TRBV5-1,13,TRBJ1-5,few,.,TGCGCCAGCAGCTTGGGGGAGAGTCAGCCCCAGCATTTT,CASSLGESQPQHF
TRBV3-1/TRBV3-2,13,TRBJ2-5,.,.,TGTGCCAGCTCCTCGTTGGCAGGCGAGACCCAGTACTTC,CASSSLAGETQYF
TRBV3-1/TRBV3-2,14,TRBJ2-1,.,TRBD2,TGTGCCAGCAGCCACTTAGCGGGAGGCGATGAGCAGTTCTTC,CASSHLAGGDEQFF
TRBV6-2/TRBV6-3,17,TRBJ2-7,.,.,TGTGCCAGCAGTTACTCGAGTAACACACTCCGGCCGGGCGAGCAGTACTTC,CASSYSSNTLRPGEQYF
TRBV9,15,TRBJ2-3,.,TRBD2,TGTGCCAGCAGCGCCCGGGAGGGGACCGCAGATACGCAGTATTTT,CASSAREGTADTQYF
TRBV5-5,11,TRBJ1-1,.,.,TGTGCCAGCAGCTTGGACAGTGAAGCTTTCTTT,CASSLDSEAFF
TRBV5-5,16,TRBJ1-2,.,TRBD1,TGTGCCAGCAGATTCCGACAGGGGGCATCTAACTATGGCTACACCTTC,CASRFRQGASNYGYTF
TRBV7-2,14,TRBJ1-2,.,TRBD1,TGTGCCAGCAGCTTAAACAGGGGATCCTATGGCTACACCTTC,CASSLNRGSYGYTF
TRBV7-3,16,TRBJ2-1,.,TRBD2,TGTGCCAGCAGTTCTGGTCCGGCGGGAGGGGACAATGAGCAGTTCTTC,CASSSGPAGGDNEQFF
TRBV3-1/TRBV3-2,19,TRBJ2-7,.,TRBD2,TGTGCCAGCAGCCAAGAAAGGCCTAGCGGGAGGACCCCCAAGACGGGGCAGTACTTC,CASSQERPSGRTPKTGQYF
TRBV11-2,15,TRBJ2-3,.,.,TGTGCCAGCAGCTTAGAAGGAGCCCCCACAGATACGCAGTATTTT,CASSLEGAPTDTQYF
TRBV20-1,12,TRBJ2-5,.,.,TGCAGTGCTAGTTCCAGGCAAGAGACCCAGTACTTC,CSASSRQETQYF
TRBV10-3,17,TRBJ2-6,few,.,TGTGCCATCAGTGAGTCCTCGTGGAGCTCTGGGGCCAACGTCCTGACTTTC,CAISESSWSSGANVLTF
TRBV25-1,14,TRBJ2-7,.,TRBD1,TGTGCCAGCAGCCCCCCGGACAGGGGCTTTGAGCAGTACTTC,CASSPPDRGFEQYF
TRBV6-6,13,TRBJ2-3,.,.,TGTGCCAGCAGCCCCGGGACTACAGATACGCAGTATTTT,CASSPGTTDTQYF
TRBV30,15,TRBJ2-1,.,TRBD2,TGTGCCTGGGTTAGCGGGAGGAACTCCTACAATGAGCAGTTCTTC,CAWVSGRNSYNEQFF
TRBV7-3,16,TRBJ2-1,few,.,TGTGCCAGCAGCTTGCTCGGACTTAACTCCTACAATGAGCAGTTCTTC,CASSLLGLNSYNEQFF
TRBV20-1,11,TRBJ2-7,.,.,TGCAGTGCTTATGATGAGTACGAGCAGTACTTC,CSAYDEYEQYF
TRBV7-9,14,TRBJ1-1,.,TRBD1,TGTGCCAGCAGCTGGGGACAGGGATTTACTGAAGCTTTCTTT,CASSWGQGFTEAFF
TRBV19,15,TRBJ2-5,.,TRBD1,TGTGCCAGTAGCCCGATCACAGGGGTCGATGAGACCCAGTACTTC,CASSPITGVDETQYF
TRBV7-3,13,TRBJ2-1,once,.,TGTGCCAGCAGCTCTCGACTAGACGGTGAGCAGTTCTTC,CASSSRLDGEQFF
TRBV5-1,15,TRBJ1-4,few,TRBD1,TGCGCCAGCAGCTTCACAGGGGGCAGAAATGAAAAACTGTTTTTT,CASSFTGGRNEKLFF